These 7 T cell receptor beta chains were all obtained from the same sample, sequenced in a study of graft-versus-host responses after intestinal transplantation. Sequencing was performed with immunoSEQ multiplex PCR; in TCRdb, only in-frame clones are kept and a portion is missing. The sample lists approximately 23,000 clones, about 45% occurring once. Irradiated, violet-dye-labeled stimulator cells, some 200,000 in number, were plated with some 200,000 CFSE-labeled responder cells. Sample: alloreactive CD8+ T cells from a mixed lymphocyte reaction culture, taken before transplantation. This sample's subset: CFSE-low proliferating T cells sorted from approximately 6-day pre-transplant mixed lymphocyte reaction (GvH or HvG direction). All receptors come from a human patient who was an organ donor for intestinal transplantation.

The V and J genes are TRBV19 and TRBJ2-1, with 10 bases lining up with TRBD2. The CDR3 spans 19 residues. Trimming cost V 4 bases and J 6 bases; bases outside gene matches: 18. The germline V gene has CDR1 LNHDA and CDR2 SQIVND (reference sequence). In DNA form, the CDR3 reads TGTGCCAGTAGTACCCTGATAGCGGGAGGCCGGTTCAAGACCAATGAGCAGTTCTTC. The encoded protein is CASSTLIAGGRFKTNEQFF.

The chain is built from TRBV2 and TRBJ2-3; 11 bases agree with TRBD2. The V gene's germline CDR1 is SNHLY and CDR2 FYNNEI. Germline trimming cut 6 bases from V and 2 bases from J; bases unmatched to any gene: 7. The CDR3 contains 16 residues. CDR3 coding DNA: TGTGCCAGCAGCGCCGGGACTAGCGGATTCACAGATACGCAGTATTTT. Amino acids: CASSAGTSGFTDTQYF.

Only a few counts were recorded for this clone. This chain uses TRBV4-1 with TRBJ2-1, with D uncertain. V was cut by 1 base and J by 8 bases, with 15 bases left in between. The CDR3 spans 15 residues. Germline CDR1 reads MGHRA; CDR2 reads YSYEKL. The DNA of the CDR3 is TGCGCCAGCAGCCAAGTTTCGCAGGCACGGGATGAGCAGTTCTTC. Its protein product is CASSQVSQARDEQFF.

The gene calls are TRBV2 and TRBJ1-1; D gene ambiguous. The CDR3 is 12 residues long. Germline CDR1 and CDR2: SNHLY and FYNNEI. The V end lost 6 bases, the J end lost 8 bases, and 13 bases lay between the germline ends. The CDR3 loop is CASRMYSKEAFF. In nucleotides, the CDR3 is TGTGCCAGCAGGATGTACAGTAAAGAAGCTTTCTTT.

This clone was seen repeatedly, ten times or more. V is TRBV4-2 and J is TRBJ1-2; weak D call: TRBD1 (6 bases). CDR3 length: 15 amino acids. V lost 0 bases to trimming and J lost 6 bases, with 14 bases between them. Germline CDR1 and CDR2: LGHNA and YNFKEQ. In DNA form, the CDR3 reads TGTGCCAGCAGCCAAGAGCGGGGGGGGGCCAATGGCTACACCTTC. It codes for CASSQERGGANGYTF.

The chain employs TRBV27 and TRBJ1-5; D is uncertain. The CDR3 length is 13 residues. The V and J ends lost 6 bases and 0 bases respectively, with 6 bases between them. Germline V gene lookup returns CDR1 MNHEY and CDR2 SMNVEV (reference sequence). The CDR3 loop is CASREYSNQPQHF. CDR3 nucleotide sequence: TGTGCCAGCAGGGAATATAGCAATCAGCCCCAGCATTTT.

The CDR3 DNA reads TGTGCCAGCAGCTTAGGACTAGCGGGGATCTACGAGCAGTACTTC. Translating it yields CASSLGLAGIYEQYF. This chain connects TRBV5-6 to TRBJ2-7; 12 bases map to TRBD2. CDR3 size: 15 residues. Germline CDR1 SGHDT, CDR2 YYEEEE. V was clipped by 2 bases and J by 3 bases; unmatched bases: 3.